These 21 T cell receptor beta chains were all obtained from the same sample, sequenced in a study of prognosis after radiotherapy for stage I lung cancer (dated by TCRdb to the early 2020s). Sequenced on an Illumina HiSeq 3000. The TCR beta CDR3 region was amplified from genomic DNA by two rounds of multiplex PCR. In the first PCR round, primers specific to each TRBV and TRBJ gene were used, and the primer sequences were filed in Chinese patent CN105087789A. TCRdb trimmed public reads at Q25 via fastp, called clones via MiXCR and kept in-frame beta chains. Every distinct CDR3 protein forms one entry, paired with its most common genes and DNA. A total of 10,000 to 15,000 distinct CDR3 sequences appear in this sample, approximately 40% of them only once. The ten largest clonotypes hold 40% of the sample. Sequences were derived from PBMCs, sampled before or after stereotactic body radiation therapy (not recorded which). These receptors were taken from a donor aged 50 or older with non-small cell lung cancer.

This clonotype was observed many times. The chain joins TRBV20-1 to TRBJ2-7; 7 nucleotides match TRBD2. Germline V gene data show CDR1 as DFQATT and CDR2 as SNEGSKA (reference sequence). This CDR3 comprises 14 residues. The trim removed 1 base at V and 5 bases at J, leaving 8 bases unmatched. The CDR3 region is CSARGDSGLHEQYF. CDR3 DNA: TGCAGTGCTAGAGGGGATAGCGGGCTCCACGAGCAGTACTTC.

This chain uses TRBV20-1 with TRBJ2-1, with 7 bases lining up with TRBD2. CDR1 is DFQATT, CDR2 SNEGSKA, per germline (reference sequence). Germline trimming cut 0 bases from V and 4 bases from J; bases unmatched to any gene: 6. The CDR3 runs 15 residues. The CDR3 loop reads CSARDSRGVYNEQFF. The DNA for the CDR3 is TGCAGTGCTAGAGATTCACGGGGGGTATACAATGAGCAGTTCTTC.

V and J are TRBV5-6 and TRBJ1-1; D remains ambiguous. Trimming stripped 4 bases from V and 7 bases from J, with 14 bases between. This CDR3 comprises 13 residues. CDR1 and CDR2 (germline): SGHDT, YYEEEE. CDR3 nucleotide sequence: TGTGCCAGCAGCCGGCACCTCACAGATGAAGCTTTCTTT. This codes for CASSRHLTDEAFF.

In its sample, this clonotype was seen once. V gene TRBV6-2 or TRBV6-3 combines with J gene TRBJ1-2; 12 nucleotides match TRBD1. CDR1 and CDR2 from the germline V gene are MNHEY and SVGEGT. V shed 7 bases, J shed 7 bases, and the junction held 13 bases outside the gene matches. The CDR3 has 16 residues. The CDR3 DNA follows: TGTGCCAGCACCCGACCCCTGGGACAGGGGGCGCGTGGCTACACCTTC. This codes for CASTRPLGQGARGYTF.

This clonotype was observed a few times. The rearrangement joins TRBV4-3 to TRBJ1-4; 10 bases map to TRBD1. This CDR3 has 15 residues. CDR1 and CDR2 (germline): LGHNA, YSLEER. V was pared by 4 bases and J by 5 bases, with 4 bases of the junction left unmatched. The CDR3 DNA sequence: TGCGCCAGCAGCCCGAGGGACAGGGGAAATGAAAAACTGTTTTTT. The encoded protein is CASSPRDRGNEKLFF.

The table lists this clonotype with a count of one. The chain is built from TRBV6-1 and TRBJ2-7; possible D gene TRBD1, 5 bases. CDR1 is MNHNS, CDR2 SASEGT, per germline. Trimming took off 4 bases at V and 7 bases at J, with 20 bases between the two ends. This CDR3 is built from 15 residues. CDR3 sequence (DNA): TGTGCCAGCAGTGCCACCCTTTCGGACACCGGGGAGCAGTACTTC. Translation: CASSATLSDTGEQYF.

Many counts were recorded for this clonotype. The gene calls are TRBV4-3 and TRBJ1-1; D call uncertain. Germline V CDR1 and CDR2: LGHNA, YSLEER. There are 14 residues in the CDR3. The ends were cut back, 0 bases at V and 4 bases at J, with 9 bases in the middle. The CDR3 DNA reads as TGCGCCAGCAGCCAAGAGGACGGCAGCACTGAAGCTTTCTTT. This sequence encodes CASSQEDGSTEAFF.

The chain recombines TRBV6-4 with TRBJ2-1, with 9 bases aligning to TRBD1. The CDR3 covers 15 residues. With 4 bases clipped from V and 6 bases from J, the junction kept 7 bases outside the gene matches. From germline, CDR1 is MRHNA and CDR2 SNTAGT. CDR3 protein: CASSVGQGYGNEQFF. For the CDR3, the DNA is TGTGCCAGCAGTGTCGGACAGGGGTATGGCAATGAGCAGTTCTTC.

Details on this clonotype: A far larger clone is only one base removed, so a read error is likely. The DNA for the CDR3 is TGTGCCAGCAGCCAGTCGGGGCGAACCCACGGACCAAATTATAATTCACCCCTCCACTTT. Encoded protein: CASSQSGRTHGPNYNSPLHF. This chain joins TRBV2 and TRBJ1-6; TRBD1 might be the D (5 bases). The CDR3 is made up of 20 amino acids. CDR1 and CDR2 (germline): SNHLY, FYNNEI. With 6 bases removed from V and 4 bases from J, the gap between germline ends came to 28 bases.

This clonotype was detected a few times. It may be a read error: a sequence one base away is much more abundant. The chain links TRBV6-2 or TRBV6-3 to TRBJ2-1, with TRBD1 matching over 12 bases. Germline loops: CDR1 MNHEY, CDR2 SVGEGT. J lost 9 bases, V lost 4 bases, and 13 bases had no gene match. The CDR3 is made up of 17 amino acids. CDR3 DNA sequence: TGTGCCAGCAGTTCGGTTATCTGGGACAGGGGGCGCGGTGAGCAGTTCTTC. It specifies CASSSVIWDRGRGEQFF.

The table lists this clonotype with many counts. The germline gene is not matched at one end of the junction; a read error may be the cause. This chain joins TRBV7-9 and TRBJ2-7, with 7 bases lining up with TRBD2. Germline assignment: CDR1 SEHNR and CDR2 FQNEAQ (reference sequence). CDR3 length: 13 residues. The CDR3 DNA reads as TGTGTCAGCAGCCTAGCGGACTCCTACGAGCAGTACTTC. Translating gives CVSSLADSYEQYF.

By share, this clonotype ranks as medium-sized. The chain uses TRBV28 and TRBJ2-7; D is uncertain. V was trimmed by 2 bases and J by 6 bases, leaving 8 bases between them. Germline CDR1 and CDR2: MDHEN and SYDVKM. The CDR3 contains 12 residues. The CDR3 sequence: CASSLMGSEQYF. The CDR3 DNA reads TGTGCCAGCAGTTTAATGGGTAGCGAGCAGTACTTC. Variable domain in full (rest from reference TRBV28 and TRBJ2-7): DVKVTQSSRYLVKRTGEKVFLECVQDMDHENMFWYRQDPGLGLRLIYFSYDVKMKEKGDIPEGYSVSREKKERFSLILESASTNQTSMYLCASSLMGSEQYFGPGTRLTVT.

The CDR3 DNA sequence: TGCGCCAGCAGACTGGGGGGACAGGGGGCCTACGAGCAGTACTTC. This encodes CASRLGGQGAYEQYF. This chain connects TRBV4-3 to TRBJ2-7, with 11 bases matching TRBD1. There are 15 residues in the CDR3. CDR1 is LGHNA and CDR2 is YSLEER in the germline V gene. Trimming at V came to 6 bases and at J to 2 bases, leaving 6 bases not matched to a gene.

This clonotype was seen many times. J is TRBJ2-7 and V is TRBV18, with 8 nucleotides matching TRBD2. The V segment lost 4 bases and the J segment 1 base; nucleotides outside the gene matches: 6. The CDR3 has 15 residues. CDR1 is KGHSH and CDR2 is LQKENI in the germline V gene. The CDR3 region has the DNA TGTGCCAGCTCACTAGCCGGGACTAGGTCCTACGAGCAGTACTTC. This translates into CASSLAGTRSYEQYF.

V is TRBV27 and J is TRBJ1-1, with no clear D. The CDR3 runs to 13 residues. Germline assignment: CDR1 MNHEY and CDR2 SMNVEV (reference sequence). Deletions cut 2 bases from V and 1 base from J, with 5 bases between. The CDR3 is CASSLSRNTEAFF. In DNA form, the CDR3 reads TGTGCCAGCAGTTTAAGTCGGAACACTGAAGCTTTCTTT.

In regard to this clonotype: A far more abundant clone sits one base away, making this likely a read error. The chain links TRBV2 to TRBJ2-7, with D unresolved. The CDR3 length is 15 residues. Germline lookup yields CDR1 SNHLY and CDR2 FYNNEI. Trimming took 6 bases from V and 3 from J, leaving 18 bases between them. CDR3 sequence: CASSPAPTVDYEQYF. The CDR3 nucleotides read TGTGCCAGCAGCCCAGCTCCTACAGTGGACTACGAGCAGTACTTC.

This clonotype was counted only a few times. The chain links TRBV7-2 to TRBJ2-5; the D gene could be TRBD1 or TRBD2 (5 bases each). CDR1 is SGHTA, CDR2 FQGNSA, per germline. The CDR3 has 16 amino acids. Trimming took 1 base from V and 5 from J, leaving 17 bases between them. DNA of the CDR3: TGTGCCAGCAGCTTAGGACTACAGGCTCCGGCGGAGACCCAGTACTTC. It encodes CASSLGLQAPAETQYF.

This clonotype was counted at least ten times. V and J are TRBV7-2 and TRBJ2-1, with TRBD2 matching 8 bases. J gave up 5 bases and V 2 bases, and 14 bases lay outside the gene matches. Germline V gives CDR1 SGHTA, CDR2 FQGNSA. The CDR3 is 18 amino acids. CDR3 in amino acids: CASSLYLGVPSGHNEQFF. The CDR3 coding sequence is TGTGCCAGCAGCTTATATTTGGGTGTGCCTAGCGGGCACAATGAGCAGTTCTTC.

This clonotype was counted ten times or more. This rearrangement joins TRBV6-4 to TRBJ2-1; TRBD2 agrees at 7 bases. The V gene's germline CDR1 is MRHNA and CDR2 SNTAGT. J lost 14 bases, V lost 4 bases, and 11 bases had no gene match. The CDR3 contains 13 residues. The DNA of the CDR3 is TGTGCCAGCAGTGTTTCGGGGGACTACACCGAGTTCTTC. Amino acids: CASSVSGDYTEFF.

The chain couples TRBV19 to TRBJ2-1; TRBD1 agrees at 7 bases. The CDR3 totals 15 residues. Germline values: CDR1 LNHDA, CDR2 SQIVND (reference sequence). V trimming: 3 bases; J trimming: 8 bases; junction bases outside the gene matches: 10. The CDR3 loop reads CASSMTGPRAYEQFF. CDR3 in DNA: TGTGCCAGTAGTATGACAGGGCCCCGGGCATATGAGCAGTTCTTC.

By share, this clonotype counts as medium-sized. The chain recombines TRBV6-9 with TRBJ2-7; D is unclear. CDR1 and CDR2 from the germline V gene are MNHGY and SVAAGI. This CDR3 is built from 11 residues. V lost 1 base to trimming and J lost 5 bases, with 3 bases between them. CDR3 nucleotides: TGTGCCAGCAGTTATTTCGACGAGCAGTACTTC. This codes for CASSYFDEQYF.